The rows below give T cell receptor beta chains drawn from one sample of a study of metastatic and nonmetastatic thyroid tumors. Through MiXCR, TCRdb re-clonotyped the PCR reads. This sample has tens of thousands of clones, with 10% to 15% found just once. The sequenced sample consisted of blood. These receptors all stem from a female donor with papillary thyroid cancer or a benign thyroid nodule (not recorded which). Some clones in this sample may be carry-over from other donors' samples. The CDR3 runs from the conserved cysteine through the conserved F or W. The D gene is left open where the match is weak. For some rows the clone size is stated as once, few or many, or as a class when expanded; others skip it.

v_call	clone_size	j_call	d_call	cdr3_nt	cdr3_aa
TRBV6-1	many	TRBJ1-3	-	TGTGCCAGCATCCCCCTGTGGGGGGACTCTGGAAACACCATATATTTT	CASIPLWGDSGNTIYF
TRBV20-1	many	TRBJ2-1	-	TGCAGTGCTAGAGATCTTCGGGGCTCCTACAATGAGCAGTTCTTC	CSARDLRGSYNEQFF
TRBV29-1	many	TRBJ2-7	-	TGCAGCGTTTCACTAGCCTCCTACGAGCAGTACTTC	CSVSLASYEQYF
TRBV20-1	many	TRBJ2-1	-	TGCAGTGCTAGAGATCTCGGGGAGTACAATGAGCAGTTCTTC	CSARDLGEYNEQFF
TRBV7-2	many	TRBJ1-1	-	TGTGCCAGTAAGTTAGGGCAGGACAACACTGAAGCTTTCTTT	CASKLGQDNTEAFF
TRBV6-2/TRBV6-3	many	TRBJ2-1	-	TGTGCCAGCAGAAGCGACAGGTCCCCCTCCTACAATGAGCAGTTCTTC	CASRSDRSPSYNEQFF
TRBV19	many	TRBJ2-7	-	TGTGCCAGTAGCCTCCGGGACGTCTCCTACGAGCAGTACTTC	CASSLRDVSYEQYF
TRBV18	many	TRBJ2-1	TRBD1	TGTGCCAGCTCACCGTCGGGACAGGGTTCCAATGAGCAGTTCTTC	CASSPSGQGSNEQFF
TRBV19	many	TRBJ2-3	-	TGTGCCAGTAGTGGCCCTGGGGGGTTGCGCACAGATACGCAGTATTTT	CASSGPGGLRTDTQYF
TRBV2	many	TRBJ1-1	-	TGTGCCAGCACCAGAGAGGGGCTCATGAACACTGAAGCTTTCTTT	CASTREGLMNTEAFF
TRBV11-2	-	TRBJ2-7	-	TGTGCCAGCAGCCCTAGGACCTACGAGCAGTACTTC	CASSPRTYEQYF
TRBV28	-	TRBJ1-2	-	TGTGCAACCAGTTACGACAACTATGGCTACACCTTC	CATSYDNYGYTF
TRBV29-1	-	TRBJ1-4	TRBD1	TGCGGCGCCGGGCAGGGGGCGGGTGAAAAACTGTTTTTT	CGAGQGAGEKLFF
TRBV13	many	TRBJ1-1	-	TGTGCCAGCAGCCTAGGACTCCACACTGAAGCTTTCTTT	CASSLGLHTEAFF
TRBV7-2	many	TRBJ1-1	-	TGTGCCAGCAGCTTAATTGGGGCGGGGACTGAAGCTTTCTTT	CASSLIGAGTEAFF
TRBV6-2/TRBV6-3	many	TRBJ2-2	-	TGTGCCAGCAGCCGACAGTACACCGGGGAGCTGTTTTTT	CASSRQYTGELFF
TRBV20-1	many	TRBJ2-7	TRBD1	TGCAGTGCCACTCTTATCGGGACAGGACGCTACGAGCAGTACTTC	CSATLIGTGRYEQYF
TRBV20-1	many	TRBJ2-1	TRBD1	TGCAGTGCTAGAGCTGGGACAGGGCGAGGAAGGAATGAGCAGTTCTTC	CSARAGTGRGRNEQFF
TRBV20-1	-	TRBJ1-6	-	TGCAGTCCCAGAGAACCGGGACACGAAAATTCACCCCTCCACTTT	CSPREPGHENSPLHF
TRBV12-3/TRBV12-4	medium-sized	TRBJ2-7	-	TGTGCCAGCAGTTTAGAACAAGGGGTCCTTTCCTACGAGCAGTACTTC	CASSLEQGVLSYEQYF
TRBV20-1	many	TRBJ1-1	-	TGCAGTGCTAGGGGGCCCAGGGAGACTGAAGCTTTCTTT	CSARGPRETEAFF
TRBV11-3	-	TRBJ1-2	-	TGTGCCAGCAGCCTCCAGGGTAACGGCTACACCTTC	CASSLQGNGYTF
TRBV5-1	many	TRBJ2-2	TRBD2	TGCGCCAGCAGCTGGGGGACTAGCGGCACCGGGGAGCTGTTTTTT	CASSWGTSGTGELFF
TRBV6-2/TRBV6-3	-	TRBJ2-7	-	TGTGCCAGCAGTTACACACAGAAAGCGTTAAGTAGGAGGCAGTACTTC	CASSYTQKALSRRQYF